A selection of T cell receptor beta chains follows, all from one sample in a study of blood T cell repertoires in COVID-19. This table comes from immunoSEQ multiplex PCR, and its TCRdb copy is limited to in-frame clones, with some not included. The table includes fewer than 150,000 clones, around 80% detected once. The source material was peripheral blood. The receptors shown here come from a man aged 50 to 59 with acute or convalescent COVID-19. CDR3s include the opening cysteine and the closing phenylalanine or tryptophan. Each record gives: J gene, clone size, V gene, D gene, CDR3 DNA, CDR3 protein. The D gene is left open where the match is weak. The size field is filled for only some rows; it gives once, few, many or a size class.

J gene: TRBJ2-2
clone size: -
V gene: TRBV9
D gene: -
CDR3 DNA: TGTGCCAGCAGCGTAGGTAGCGTGAACACCGGGGAGCTGTTTTTT
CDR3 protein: CASSVGSVNTGELFF

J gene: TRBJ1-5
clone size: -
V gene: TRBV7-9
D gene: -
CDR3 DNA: TGTGCCAGCAGCTTAGGGCAGGGGTTTCAGCCCCAGCATTTT
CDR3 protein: CASSLGQGFQPQHF

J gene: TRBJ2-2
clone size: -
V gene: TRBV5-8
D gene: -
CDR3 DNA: TGTGCCAGCAGCACGCGGAGGACGCCCGGGGAGCTGTTTTTT
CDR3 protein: CASSTRRTPGELFF

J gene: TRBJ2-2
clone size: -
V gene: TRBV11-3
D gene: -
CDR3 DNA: TGTGCCAGCGTTATCTGGGAGCTGTTTTTT
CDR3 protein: CASVIWELFF

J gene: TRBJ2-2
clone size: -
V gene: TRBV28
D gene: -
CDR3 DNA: TGTGCCAGCAGTCCCCCACATCGGGCCGGGGAGCTGTTTTTT
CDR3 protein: CASSPPHRAGELFF

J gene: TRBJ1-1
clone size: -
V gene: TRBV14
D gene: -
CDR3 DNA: TGTGCCAGCAGCCAAGCCGGATTTGGGGGCATGAACACTGAAGCTTTCTTT
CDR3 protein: CASSQAGFGGMNTEAFF

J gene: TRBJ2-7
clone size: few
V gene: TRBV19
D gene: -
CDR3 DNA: TGTGCCAGTCAGGGTGCCTACGAGCAGTACTTC
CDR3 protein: CASQGAYEQYF

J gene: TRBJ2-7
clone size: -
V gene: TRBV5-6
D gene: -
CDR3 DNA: TGTGCCAGCAGCTACAGGGAAAATCGCAACGAGCAGTACTTC
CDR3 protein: CASSYRENRNEQYF

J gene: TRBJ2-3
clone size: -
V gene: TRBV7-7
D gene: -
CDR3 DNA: TGTGCTAGCAGCTTAACAGGAACAGATACGCAGTATTTT
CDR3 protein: CASSLTGTDTQYF

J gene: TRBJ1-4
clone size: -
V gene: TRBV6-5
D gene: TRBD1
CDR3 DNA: TGTGCCAGCAGGGGGACAGGGGGCGGTAAACTGTTTTTT
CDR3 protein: CASRGTGGGKLFF

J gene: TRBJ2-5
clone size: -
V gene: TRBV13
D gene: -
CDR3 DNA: TGTGCCAGCAGCTTAGCTTTATCCGAGACCCAGTACTTC
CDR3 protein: CASSLALSETQYF

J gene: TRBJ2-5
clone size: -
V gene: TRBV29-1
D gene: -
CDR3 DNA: TGCAGCGTTGAGAGCCCGGGGGAAAGTGCAGTAGAGACCCAGTACTTC
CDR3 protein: CSVESPGESAVETQYF

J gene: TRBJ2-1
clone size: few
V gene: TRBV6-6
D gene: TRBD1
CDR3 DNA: TGTGCCAGCAGGGGGACAGGGGAATTCGCTGAGCAGTTCTTC
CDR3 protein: CASRGTGEFAEQFF